This entry concerns a single T cell receptor beta chain. The sample holds a few counts of this clone. The antigen it recognizes is unknown. Within one base of it there is no much larger clone, and no base qualities were kept. This record belongs to a study of cytomegalovirus exposure and HLA in healthy donors (dated by TCRdb to the late 2010s). Broadly, across the study: An earlier analysis of some 550 of the donors reported approximately 270 Gb of sequence data and some 120 million unique TCR beta sequences from 190 million or so T cells. An early release covering 500 to 750 HLA-typed donors comprised roughly 300 gigabases of sequencing data and tens of millions of unique TCR sequences. Of the roughly 400 genotyped donors, 81% fell in the genetic ancestry cluster associated with self-reported Caucasian donors. The aim of the study was to test whether cataloging public T cell receptors could identify signatures of past pathogen exposure. The T cell repertoires of some 700 subjects were profiled by immunosequencing and related to cytomegalovirus serostatus. Besides the first cohort of 500 to 700 subjects, a separate validation cohort made up of about 120 different subjects was used. To predict cytomegalovirus infection status, the study combined high-throughput TCR immunosequencing, statistical association of individual TCRs with disease status, and machine learning. A later analysis re-examined previously published TCR beta repertoires from just over 650 donors and added high-resolution HLA genotyping to investigate patterns of TCR occurrence. The later analysis used no new phenotypic data to find candidate immune exposures, relying instead on TCR beta sequences and their occurrence across donors. In an earlier analysis of more than 550 of the donors, high-throughput TCR beta sequencing was used to judge whether each TCR beta V gene segment behaved as functional or pseudogenic. Donor age, sex, ethnicity and CMV serostatus were compiled together with the repertoire data. In a later genetic analysis, genome-wide SNP genotypes for about 55% of the roughly 700 donors were used, and that subset was treated as a discovery cohort. All discovery cohort repertoires had been generated on a single sequencing platform. HLA typing included class I and class II loci at four-digit resolution. Typing coverage varied by locus: roughly 620-640 donors for A, B, C, DRB1 and DQB1; 500 to 550 for DQA1; around 610 for DPA1; roughly 470 for DPB1. A handful of DR-DQ haplotypes were handled as single units for association and clustering because linkage in the cohort was strong. Among roughly 400 genotyped donors of the cohort, an average of around 240,000 unique TCR beta nucleotide sequences were sequenced per donor, around 18% of them non-productive.

Trimming accounts for 3 bases at V and 3 bases at J, while the number of junction bases matched to no gene is 10. Per the germline V gene, MNHNS is the CDR1 and SASEGT is the CDR2. Taken from cysteine to phenylalanine, the CDR3 has 17 residues. Here the CDR3 DNA is all that survives: 51 bases in frame from base 1. The cohort consisted of 650 to 850 healthy bone marrow donors. All cohort members were sampled while nominally healthy, although unrecorded immune exposures were likely present. The donor was CMV seropositive and belonged to the group of some 290 seropositive cohort members. A peripheral blood sample was collected from each donor, and TCR beta sequencing was performed on peripheral blood mononuclear cells. Genomic DNA extraction from the blood cell samples was performed with the Qiagen DNeasy Blood Extraction Kit. Receptor amplification or capture employed the immunoSEQ multiplex PCR assay. A mixture of 60 forward primers for TCR Vbeta segments and 13 reverse primers for TCR Jbeta segments was used in the multiplex PCR. Amplification of the CDR3 region of rearranged TCR beta genes was performed with a multiplex PCR assay on genomic DNA. The Illumina HiSeq System was used to sequence the amplified TCR beta libraries as 87-base-pair reads. Concerning the study's data processing: Across the 600 to 700 repertoires, a later analysis counted approximately 75 million unique TCR beta chains, roughly 11 million of which were shared by at least two donors. A nearest-neighbor algorithm error-corrected the raw reads and collapsed the reads into unique sequences, merging closely related sequences to remove PCR and sequencing errors. To assign V, D and J gene segments, CDR3 sequences were aligned to IMGT reference sequences. For a sequence to be retained, a match of at least six nucleotides was required to both a V gene segment and a J gene segment. Rearrangements were classified as productive when the CDR3 lacked stop codons and remained in frame with V and J, and all other rearrangements were classified as non-productive. CDR3 was defined by IMGT convention, running from the second conserved V-encoded cysteine to the conserved J-encoded phenylalanine. The earlier analysis of some 550 of the donors excluded any sequence lacking an unambiguous match to a single V gene segment. In an earlier analysis of 587 of the donors, a V segment was called functional when productive rearrangements were above 56.7%, and segregating when the standard deviation between donors exceeded 5%. A statistical classification framework was developed to diagnose cytomegalovirus status using the catalog of TCR beta chain sequences. A later analysis assigned V and J genes by comparing TCR nucleotide sequences with IMGT/GENE-DB human TR gene sequences. Using the TCRdist pipeline, a later analysis assigned CDR3 sequences along with most-parsimonious VDJ recombination scenarios. In a later analysis, each TCR beta chain was defined by its CDR3 amino acid sequence together with its V-gene family, and reads lacking a unique V-gene family were excluded. A later analysis removed 550 to 700 highly shared, low-generation-probability nucleotide sequences to deal with suspected cross-contamination and a sequencing artifact. A later analysis calculated a clonal expansion index for each public chain from normalized within-repertoire ranks of inferred template counts. A later analysis computed generation probabilities with a VDJ recombination model fitted to out-of-frame rearrangements, and checked the results against IGoR. Hypergeometric tests were used in a later analysis to score TCR-TCR, TCR-HLA and TCR-CMV co-occurrence, with a repertoire-size bias correction applied to the TCR pairs. To estimate false discovery rates, a later analysis permuted the HLA or CMV assignments 20 times. A later analysis grouped co-occurring TCRs with DBSCAN, adding TCRdist sequence similarity when clustering within HLA-allele-positive subsets. For co-occurrence clustering, repertoires with fewer than 30,000 or more than 120,000 public chains were excluded, along with about five repertoires with anomalous nucleotide sharing. Drawn from immuneACCESS, this table holds only the in-frame rearrangements with V and J called that TCRdb kept. Clones are partly lost; checked studies trace under half to an unresolved V gene and leave the rest unexplained. For V, J and clone size, that table is used; D and trimming come from the DNA. Here the sample has about 110,000 clones; around three quarters occur a single time. In total, the top ten clones hold 2.5% to 3.5% of the sample.

Overall study outcomes, separate from this receptor: CMV serostatus was the only immune exposure information available for the cohort. Only TCR beta chains were sequenced in this cohort, and the absence of alpha or paired-chain data limited detectable features. A group of highly shared sequence variants was considered likely to be a technical artifact of the sequencing pipeline. Over 15 rarely observed V segments, including chromosome 9 orphons, were excluded from the earlier analysis of approximately 500 of the donors because counts were too low. Most CMV-associated TCR beta chains appeared to be HLA-restricted in a later analysis, and the HLA associations seemed to be driven largely by CMV exposure. A total of about 180 TCR beta chains were listed by the study as associated with cytomegalovirus. In a later analysis, the rate of TCR association differed among HLA loci, with DRB1 alleles having the most associated TCRs and HLA-C alleles having the fewest. It was suggested by the authors that the approach could potentially be generalized to other disease states and immunological phenotypes. The classifier was reported to diagnose cytomegalovirus status with high specificity and sensitivity in both the original and validation cohorts. Because the 87-base-pair reads could not distinguish some IMGT-functional V segments, including TRBV6-2 and TRBV6-3, those segments were excluded. Several of the top co-occurrence clusters appeared to be linked to parvovirus B19, influenza, CMV and Epstein-Barr virus, according to a later analysis. A further reported finding was that TCR beta sequences accurately predicted the HLA-A and HLA-B alleles for most subjects in the first cohort. Specific HLA alleles were associated with 15,000 to 20,000 TCR beta sequences at a false discovery rate of 0.05 in a later analysis. A later genetic analysis reported fewer N-insertions in productive TCRs among donors in an Asian-associated ancestry cluster than the roughly 640-donor mean. Linkage disequilibrium might explain the correlated functional status among segregating V segments, but an unknown experimental factor could not be excluded. V-gene and J-gene trimming of TCR beta chains was associated with a missense DCLRE1C variant in a later genetic analysis, and the association was replicated in an independent cohort. When HLA alleles, especially DR and DQ, strongly co-occurred, attributing TCR associations to individual alleles was difficult. The presence/absence analyses assumed that sequencing depth was roughly uniform across donors, and that assumption may not be true. In an earlier analysis of about 600 of the donors, most TCR beta V segments appeared in productive rearrangements about 90% or about 30% of the time, broadly matching IMGT annotations. Because HLA typing was missing for some donors at each locus, association tests included only the typed subset. In a later analysis, HLA-associated TCR beta chains showed more clonal expansion and lower generation probabilities than non-associated chains that were equally common. In vitro tests confirmed that three of the cytomegalovirus-associated TCR beta chains recognize cytomegalovirus antigens. While some public TCRs were present in many individuals, most TCR sequences turned up only very rarely across donors.

Sequencing input: PBMCs. The origin of this receptor is a woman under 30 in good health and CMV-seropositive. The chain links TRBV6-1 with TRBJ2-3; TRBD2 aligns with 9 central bases. At the DNA level, the sequence is TGTGCCAGCAGTGATAGGGGAACTAGCGGGCGGACAGATACGCAGTATTTT. It codes for CASSDRGTSGRTDTQYF.